What follows are 26 T cell receptor beta chains derived from one specimen sequenced in a study of PD-1 blockade in classical Hodgkin lymphoma. Time point indicated: cycle 4 day 1 (C4D1), after around six weeks of nivolumab. Each patient relapsed following autologous stem cell transplantation, and prior brentuximab vedotin exposure differed. The assay was immunoSEQ multiplex PCR, and TCRdb's table has in-frame clones only and misses some. The table has about 90,000 clones, 90% seen once; the top ten hold 2.5% to 3.5%. The sequences come from peripheral blood mononuclear cells (PBMCs), collected before the fourth cycle of nivolumab. These receptors all stem from a human donor with classical Hodgkin lymphoma.

This chain joins TRBV6-5 and TRBJ2-7, with 9 nucleotides matching TRBD2. V lost 2 bases and J lost 0; bases outside the gene matches: 5. CDR1 is MNHEY and CDR2 is SVGAGI in the germline V gene. This CDR3 has 16 residues. CDR3 region: CASSYLSGGDSYEQYF. CDR3 DNA: TGTGCCAGCAGTTACCTTAGCGGGGGCGACTCCTACGAGCAGTACTTC.

The count of this clone is one. The gene calls are TRBV27 and TRBJ2-1; 7 bases are shared with TRBD1. The CDR3 sequence is 12 residues long. With 3 bases clipped from V and 11 bases from J, the junction kept 4 bases outside the gene matches. The germline gives CDR1 MNHEY, CDR2 SMNVEV (reference sequence). The CDR3 DNA sequence: TGTGCCAGCAGTTTTCCGGGACAGAAGCAGTTCTTC. Encoded protein: CASSFPGQKQFF.

V is TRBV5-4 and J is TRBJ1-5; tentative D call: TRBD1 (6 bases). V gave up 4 bases and J gave up 0 bases, with 14 bases separating them. The CDR3 totals 16 residues. Looked up from germline, CDR1 is SGHNT and CDR2 is YYREEE (reference sequence). CDR3 amino acids: CASSLGATNSNQPQHF. In nucleotides, the CDR3 is TGTGCCAGCAGCCTGGGGGCGACGAATAGCAATCAGCCCCAGCATTTT. Full variable domain (remainder filled in from reference TRBV5-4 and TRBJ1-5): ETGVTQSPTHLIKTRGQQVTLRCSSQSGHNTVSWYQQALGQGPQFIFQYYREEENGRGNFPPRFSGLQFPNYSSELNVNALELDDSALYLCASSLGATNSNQPQHFGDGTRLSIL.

The chain is built from TRBV5-1 and TRBJ2-5; D remains ambiguous. V was clipped by 7 bases and J by 3 bases, with 16 bases between them. This CDR3 comprises 14 residues. CDR1 SGHRS and CDR2 YFSETQ come from the germline V gene. The CDR3 nucleotides read TGCGCCAGCGGTTGGACGGGCCCCGAAGAGACCCAGTACTTC. Translating it yields CASGWTGPEETQYF.

J is TRBJ2-3 and V is TRBV7-6; TRBD2 matches at 8 bases. The length of the CDR3 is 15 residues. V was pared by 6 bases and J by 6 bases, with 11 bases of the junction left unmatched. CDR1 and CDR2 (germline): SGHVS, FNYEAQ. In DNA form, the CDR3 reads TGTGCCAGCAGTAGAGCGGGGGACACCACCGATACGCAGTATTTT. It is translated as CASSRAGDTTDTQYF.

This clone has only a few counts. The chain has TRBV18 and TRBJ1-1; 7 bases map to TRBD1. With 4 bases clipped from V and 1 base from J, the junction kept 6 bases outside the gene matches. The CDR3 has 15 amino acids. Germline V gene lookup returns CDR1 KGHSH and CDR2 LQKENI. The CDR3 bases are TGTGCCAGCTCACTGACAGGACAGGCGAACACTGAAGCTTTCTTT. Encoded protein: CASSLTGQANTEAFF.

The chain employs TRBV9 and TRBJ2-5, with no clear D. In germline, CDR1 is SGDLS, CDR2 YYNGEE. The CDR3 length is 11 residues. V lost 4 bases and J 4 bases, leaving 5 bases between the germline ends. CDR3 DNA: TGTGCCAGCAGCCGGTCAGAGACCCAGTACTTC. Its translation is CASSRSETQYF.

V usage is TRBV10-3 and J usage is TRBJ1-1, with D possibly being TRBD1 (6 bases). The CDR3 is 15 amino acids. The V gene's germline CDR1 is ENHRY and CDR2 SYGVKD. V was cut by 4 bases and J by 4 bases, with 16 bases left in between. The CDR3 reads CAISGTEPGGTEAFF. The CDR3 DNA reads TGTGCCATCAGTGGGACAGAACCCGGGGGCACTGAAGCTTTCTTT.

This rearrangement joins TRBV19 to TRBJ1-4, with D hard to call. CDR1 and CDR2 from the germline V gene are LNHDA and SQIVND (reference sequence). The CDR3 consists of 13 residues. V gave up 5 bases and J gave up 8 bases, with 12 bases separating them. CDR3: CASSQEVWEKLFF. In nucleotides, the CDR3 is TGTGCCAGTAGTCAGGAGGTTTGGGAAAAACTGTTTTTT.

J is TRBJ1-1 and V is TRBV5-6; the match to TRBD1 covers 7 bases. J gave up 4 bases and V 4 bases, and 13 bases lay outside the gene matches. Germline V gives CDR1 SGHDT, CDR2 YYEEEE. This CDR3 is 16 amino acids long. CDR3 in DNA: TGTGCCAGCAGCCTCTCTAGCGGGCAGGGGGTCACTGAAGCTTTCTTT. Residues: CASSLSSGQGVTEAFF.

V and J are TRBV27 and TRBJ2-7; D might be TRBD1 (5 bases). The germline CDR1 and CDR2 sequences are MNHEY and SMNVEV (reference sequence). The V and J ends lost 3 bases and 5 bases respectively, with 11 bases between them. The CDR3 runs to 13 residues. CDR3: CASSFARVHEQYF. Here the CDR3 DNA reads TGTGCCAGCAGTTTTGCCAGGGTTCACGAGCAGTACTTC.

This clone has just one count. CDR3 in DNA: TGTGCCAGCAACCCGAACACCGGGGAGCTGTTTTTT. Protein sequence: CASNPNTGELFF. The chain employs TRBV28 and TRBJ2-2, with unresolved D. Germline V CDR1 and CDR2: MDHEN, SYDVKM. The V and J ends lost 7 bases and 0 bases respectively, with 3 bases between them. The CDR3 is made up of 12 amino acids. The full variable domain, its missing parts supplied by reference TRBV28 and TRBJ2-2, is DVKVTQSSRYLVKRTGEKVFLECVQDMDHENMFWYRQDPGLGLRLIYFSYDVKMKEKGDIPEGYSVSREKKERFSLILESASTNQTSMYLCASNPNTGELFFGEGSRLTVL.

The chain employs TRBV7-8 and TRBJ2-7, with D perhaps matching TRBD2 (5 bases). V lost 6 bases and J lost 5, with 20 bases in between. The V gene's germline CDR1 is SGHVS and CDR2 FQNEAQ. There are 15 residues in the CDR3. CDR3 protein: CASRLRWTDPDEQYF. Here the CDR3 DNA reads TGTGCCAGCAGACTAAGATGGACTGATCCGGACGAGCAGTACTTC.

The V and J genes are TRBV4-2 and TRBJ2-7; TRBD2 is a possible D gene (6 bases). This CDR3 region has 15 residues. CDR1 is LGHNA, CDR2 YNFKEQ, per germline. The V end lost 0 bases, the J end lost 4 bases, and 13 bases lay between the germline ends. CDR3 DNA sequence: TGTGCCAGCAGCCAAGAAGGGACCGGAGGGTACGAGCAGTACTTC. This encodes CASSQEGTGGYEQYF.

The chain recombines TRBV15 with TRBJ1-3; D remains ambiguous. CDR1 LNHNV and CDR2 YYDKDF come from the germline V gene (reference sequence). The CDR3 length is 15 residues. The V end lost 0 bases, the J end lost 3 bases, and 9 bases lay between the germline ends. The CDR3 region has the DNA TGTGCCACCAGCAGAGATGTAGGAAATGGAAACACCATATATTTT. Protein: CATSRDVGNGNTIYF. The variable domain in full, completed from reference TRBV15 and TRBJ1-3, reads DAMVIQNPRYQVTQFGKPVTLSCSQTLNHNVMYWYQQKSSQAPKLLFHYYDKDFNNEADTPDNFQSRRPNTSFCFLDIRSPGLGDTAMYLCATSRDVGNGNTIYFGEGSWLTVV.

This clone was counted only a few times. Relative to the germline gene, one junction end is altered; a read error may explain this. V gene TRBV7-2 combines with J gene TRBJ1-2; D not resolved. The CDR3 sequence is 12 residues long. The germline gives CDR1 SGHTA, CDR2 FQGNSA. The CDR3 DNA reads TGTGCCAGCAGGTTAGAGGAACGCGGCTACACCTTC. Translating it yields CASRLEERGYTF.

The gene calls are TRBV15 and TRBJ2-1; D is perhaps TRBD2 (7 bases). Germline lookup yields CDR1 LNHNV and CDR2 YYDKDF (reference sequence). CDR3 length: 15 residues. The V gene lost 5 bases and the J gene lost 7 bases, with 18 bases spanning the gap. CDR3 sequence: CATSPTGGHGNEQFF. The CDR3, as DNA: TGTGCCACCAGCCCCACGGGGGGCCACGGGAATGAGCAGTTCTTC.

In this sample, this clone turned up once. The chain has TRBV5-6 and TRBJ2-3, with TRBD2 identical over 10 bases. V shed 0 bases, J shed 2 bases, and the junction held 6 bases outside the gene matches. This CDR3 contains 17 residues. Germline CDR1 reads SGHDT; CDR2 reads YYEEEE. Here the CDR3 reads CASSLAWTSGNTDTQYF. CDR3 coding DNA: TGTGCCAGCAGCTTGGCCTGGACTAGCGGTAACACAGATACGCAGTATTTT.

The chain joins TRBV4-2 to TRBJ1-4, with D possibly matching TRBD1 (5 bases). V lost 4 bases, J lost 7 bases, and 13 bases lay in between. The CDR3 is 14 amino acids. Germline CDR1 and CDR2: LGHNA and YNFKEQ. CDR3 loop: CASSLGTSGEKLFF. The CDR3, as DNA: TGTGCCAGCAGCCTCGGGACGAGTGGTGAAAAACTGTTTTTT.

The chain is built from TRBV19 and TRBJ1-6, with a tentative D call TRBD1 (5 bases). CDR1 is LNHDA and CDR2 is SQIVND in the germline V gene (reference sequence). V lost 1 base and J lost 7, with 8 bases in between. This CDR3 region has 14 residues. For the CDR3, the DNA is TGTGCCAGTAGTATAGCCGAGGGGAATTCACCCCTCCACTTT. Protein sequence: CASSIAEGNSPLHF.

The chain joins TRBV5-4 to TRBJ1-1; 7 positions match TRBD1. Germline CDR1 is SGHNT and CDR2 is YYREEE (reference sequence). This CDR3 spans 15 amino acids. The V gene end was trimmed by 0 bases and the J gene end by 5 bases; junction bases not matched to a gene: 7. The CDR3 nucleotides are TGTGCCAGCAGCTTGGAACAGGGGATCTGGACTGAAGCTTTCTTT. As protein: CASSLEQGIWTEAFF.

The V and J genes are TRBV12-5 and TRBJ2-3, with TRBD1 matching over 8 bases. Trimming removed 7 bases from V and 7 bases from J; junction bases left unmatched: 10. CDR3 size: 14 residues. Germline V gene data show CDR1 as LGHNT and CDR2 as FRNRAP. The CDR3 coding sequence is TGTGCTAGTGCCACGGACAGGGAGGCTCATACGCAGTATTTT. Its translation is CASATDREAHTQYF.

The chain carries TRBV19 and TRBJ2-4; 8 nucleotides agree with TRBD1. V shed 0 bases, J shed 4 bases, and the junction held 5 bases outside the gene matches. The germline V gene has CDR1 LNHDA and CDR2 SQIVND (reference sequence). The CDR3 spans 16 residues. The CDR3 coding sequence is TGTGCCAGTAGTATAGAGTACGGGGACAGGAAAAACATTCAGTACTTC. This encodes CASSIEYGDRKNIQYF.

This clone occurred once. This chain connects TRBV10-3 to TRBJ2-7; TRBD1 agrees at 7 bases. The length of the CDR3 is 14 residues. V shed 3 bases and J 0 bases; nucleotides not matched to a gene: 2. The germline gives CDR1 ENHRY, CDR2 SYGVKD. The CDR3 protein is CAISDWDSSYEQYF. The CDR3 DNA sequence: TGTGCCATCAGTGACTGGGACAGCTCCTACGAGCAGTACTTC.

This sequence joins TRBV2 and TRBJ1-2, with no clear D. Germline-derived CDR1 and CDR2 are SNHLY and FYNNEI. V lost 8 bases and J lost 8, with 21 bases in between. The CDR3 runs 14 residues. DNA of the CDR3: TGTGCCAGCCGGGGAGTTCGTAGGATTGGGGGCTACACCTTC. This sequence encodes CASRGVRRIGGYTF.

The chain joins TRBV5-1 to TRBJ2-5; D gene uncertain. The ends were cut back, 0 bases at V and 5 bases at J, with 8 bases in the middle. The CDR3 contains 13 residues. Germline CDR1 and CDR2: SGHRS and YFSETQ. CDR3 sequence: CASSLGGWETQYF. Written as DNA, the CDR3 is TGCGCCAGCAGCTTGGGAGGTTGGGAGACCCAGTACTTC. The whole variable domain, filled in from reference TRBV5-1 and TRBJ2-5, reads KAGVTQTPRYLIKTRGQQVTLSCSPISGHRSVSWYQQTPGQGLQFLFEYFSETQRNKGNFPGRFSGRQFSNSRSEMNVSTLELGDSALYLCASSLGGWETQYFGPGTRLLVL.